The entry below gives a single T cell receptor (beta chain) sequence along with its context. In the original analysis: Reference gene primers were amplified, and this amplification served to estimate nucleated cell counts. Sequencing was performed with immunoSEQ multiplex PCR; in TCRdb, only in-frame clones are kept and a portion is missing. The V and J calls and clone size come from that table; D and trimming were worked out from the DNA. This table has some 350,000 clones, approximately 82% appearing once. This specimen belongs to a study of blood T cell repertoires in COVID-19. The overall study: Sites in the United States, Italy and Spain provided acute and convalescent COVID-19 samples. The analysed material was cDNA or gDNA that came from T cells, B-cell-depleted T cells, or PBMCs.

The germline gives CDR1 SEHNR, CDR2 FQNEAQ (reference sequence). This CDR3 is 15 amino acids long. V was shortened by 2 bases and J by 0 bases, with 9 bases between the two germline ends. The chain employs TRBV7-9 and TRBJ2-3; perhaps TRBD2 as D (5 bases). The sequencing input was peripheral blood. This receptor was obtained from a man in his thirties or forties with active or convalescent COVID-19. The CDR3: CASSLRTVSTDTQYF. CDR3 nucleotides: TGTGCCAGCAGCTTACGGACTGTCAGCACAGATACGCAGTATTTT.